This T cell receptor beta chain is from a study of identical twins. General study results and limits: Within twin pairs, the out-of-frame alpha sequences they shared showed excess low generation probability. In beta out-of-frame sequences, the excess sharing between twins was weaker.

Unique molecular identifiers were present on cDNA, and template switching added a universal primer site. TCRdb ran MiXCR on the 5' RACE reads and lists one entry per CDR3 protein. The sample includes 1.5 million to 2 million distinct CDR3 sequences, roughly 35% seen only once; the top ten take over 0.25%. The ends were cut back, 3 bases at V and 4 bases at J, with 10 bases in the middle. CDR3 length: 14 residues. Germline loops: CDR1 SGHVS, CDR2 FQNEAQ. Concerning this clonotype itself: What it recognizes is unknown.

The TCR sequence derives from a newborn girl in good health. The chain links TRBV7-8 to TRBJ1-5; D remains unclear. The material sequenced was cord blood. In DNA, the CDR3 is TGTGCCAGCAGCTTTTCGGCAAAGAATCAGCCCCAGCATTTT. Protein product: CASSFSAKNQPQHF.